The 31 T cell receptor beta chains in this list originate from one sample, sequenced in a study of human T cells and chemical hapten exposure. The time point: pre-sensitization, week 0. Treatment indicated: therapeutic diphenylcyclopropenone sensitization with weekly scalp DPC. One entry per CDR3 protein results from TCRdb running MiXCR on the RACE reads. The sample shows roughly 380,000 distinct CDR3 sequences, around 5.5% of them seen only once. This specimen was whole blood, taken in connection with sensitization to the hapten diphenylcyclopropenone (DPC). The receptor source for this set is a woman aged 45-65 years with alopecia areata. Some clones in this sample may be carry-over from other donors' samples.

This sequence joins TRBV5-1 and TRBJ2-5; 10 bases match TRBD2. The germline CDR1 and CDR2 sequences are SGHRS and YFSETQ. The V gene end was trimmed by 4 bases and the J gene end by 4 bases; junction bases not matched to a gene: 16. This CDR3 is built from 18 residues. In DNA, the CDR3 is TGCGCCAGCAGCCCCAGGGGGACTAGCGCTAACCTCTTAGAGACCCAGTACTTC. Protein: CASSPRGTSANLLETQYF.

The chain is built from TRBV10-3 and TRBJ1-2; TRBD1 aligns across 9 bases. Germline CDR1 reads ENHRY; CDR2 reads SYGVKD. V was clipped by 5 bases and J by 4 bases; unmatched bases: 2. This CDR3 contains 13 residues. CDR3 sequence (DNA): TGTGCCATCAGTACAGGGGGCGGCTATGGCTACACCTTC. Amino acids: CAISTGGGYGYTF.

There are a few counts of this clonotype. The chain couples TRBV29-1 to TRBJ2-1; 10 positions agree with TRBD2. The CDR3 is 13 amino acids. The V gene's germline CDR1 is SQVTM and CDR2 ANQGSEA. Here the CDR3 DNA reads TGCACCTTCCGGACTAGCGGATACAATGAGCAGTTCTTC. Amino acid sequence: CTFRTSGYNEQFF.

This clonotype has just a few counts. The V and J genes are TRBV20-1 and TRBJ1-1; TRBD1 might be the D (6 bases). The length of the CDR3 is 12 residues. The V end lost 6 bases, the J end lost 4 bases, and 12 bases lay between the germline ends. The V gene's germline CDR1 is DFQATT and CDR2 SNEGSKA (reference sequence). The DNA for the CDR3 is TGCAGTGCGAGGCCGGGGGCCACTGAAGCTTTCTTT. Protein sequence: CSARPGATEAFF.

This clonotype was seen a handful of times. This rearrangement joins TRBV7-2 to TRBJ2-3, with TRBD2 identical over 9 bases. The germline V gene encodes CDR1 SGHTA and CDR2 FQGNSA. The CDR3 sequence is 16 residues long. With V trimmed by 5 bases and J by 2 bases, 8 bases remained unmatched. The CDR3 DNA reads as TGTGCCAGCAGCCTCAGGACTAGCGCCTACACAGATACGCAGTATTTT. The encoded protein is CASSLRTSAYTDTQYF.

Only a few counts were recorded for this clonotype. The chain has TRBV4-2 and TRBJ2-7, with a tentative D call TRBD1 (5 bases). V lost 5 bases and J lost 7, with 21 bases in between. CDR1 and CDR2 (germline): LGHNA, YNFKEQ. This CDR3 is built from 15 residues. CDR3 in amino acids: CASSGEDRALREQYF. The CDR3 DNA reads as TGTGCCAGCAGCGGGGAAGACAGAGCACTTAGGGAGCAGTACTTC.

This chain joins TRBV5-1 and TRBJ1-5; TRBD1 agrees at 7 bases. CDR3 length equals 15 residues. The germline V gene encodes CDR1 SGHRS and CDR2 YFSETQ. The J segment lost 5 bases and the V segment lost 2 bases, leaving 7 bases of the junction unmatched. This CDR3 reads CASSFDTGVDQPQHF. DNA for the CDR3: TGCGCCAGCAGCTTTGATACAGGGGTGGATCAGCCCCAGCATTTT.

A few counts support this clonotype. The V gene is TRBV10-3, the J gene TRBJ1-3; D is uncertain. Trimming stripped 6 bases from V and 0 bases from J, with 6 bases between. The length of the CDR3 is 13 residues. In germline, CDR1 is ENHRY, CDR2 SYGVKD. The CDR3 sequence: CAIRRGSGNTIYF. The CDR3 region has the DNA TGTGCCATCAGGCGGGGCTCTGGAAACACCATATATTTT.

This clonotype occurred many times. The chain is built from TRBV29-1 and TRBJ2-7; 8 bases match TRBD2. The CDR3 spans 16 residues. The germline gives CDR1 SQVTM, CDR2 ANQGSEA. Trimming at V came to 0 bases and at J to 1 base, leaving 8 bases not matched to a gene. The CDR3 protein is CSVEDIGGVNSYEQYF. The CDR3 DNA follows: TGCAGCGTTGAAGACATCGGGGGGGTAAATTCCTACGAGCAGTACTTC.

This clonotype was seen repeatedly, ten times or more. This chain uses TRBV20-1 with TRBJ1-2; weak D call: TRBD1 (5 bases). V was shortened by 0 bases and J by 5 bases, with 10 bases between the two germline ends. The CDR3 is made up of 13 amino acids. CDR1 and CDR2 from the germline V gene are DFQATT and SNEGSKA (reference sequence). Here the CDR3 reads CSARDREGYGYTF. CDR3 coding DNA: TGCAGTGCTAGAGACAGGGAGGGGTATGGCTACACCTTC.

This clonotype was recorded at least ten times. V usage is TRBV2 and J usage is TRBJ2-7; possible D gene TRBD2, 6 bases. The CDR3 contains 12 residues. Germline CDR1 is SNHLY and CDR2 is FYNNEI. V was pared by 6 bases and J by 3 bases, with 9 bases between. CDR3 loop: CASSATSYEQYF. For the CDR3, the DNA is TGTGCCAGCAGCGCGACTAGCTACGAGCAGTACTTC.

This clonotype was detected a few times. V usage is TRBV24-1 and J usage is TRBJ2-2; TRBD1 matches at 7 bases. The CDR3 spans 14 residues. Germline CDR1 and CDR2: KGHDR and SFDVKD. The trim removed 7 bases at V and 7 bases at J, leaving 8 bases unmatched. CDR3 sequence: CATRERQGHGELFF. CDR3 DNA sequence: TGTGCCACCAGGGAGAGACAGGGACACGGGGAGCTGTTTTTT.

This clonotype was counted ten times or more. In DNA form, the CDR3 reads TGCGCCAGCAGCCCGGACAGGGGGGAAGCTTTCTTT. Translated, it gives CASSPDRGEAFF. The genes are TRBV5-1 and TRBJ1-1; 10 nucleotides match TRBD1. After removal of 4 bases from V and 8 bases from J, the junction contained 2 bases not matched to a gene. Germline CDR1 reads SGHRS; CDR2 reads YFSETQ. This CDR3 has 12 amino acids. Full variable domain (missing parts from reference TRBV5-1 and TRBJ1-1): KAGVTQTPRYLIKTRGQQVTLSCSPISGHRSVSWYQQTPGQGLQFLFEYFSETQRNKGNFPGRFSGRQFSNSRSEMNVSTLELGDSALYLCASSPDRGEAFFGQGTRLTVV.

The chain has TRBV2 and TRBJ2-2; possibly TRBD2 for D (6 bases). V lost 6 bases, J lost 5 bases, and 19 bases lay in between. Per germline, CDR1 SNHLY and CDR2 FYNNEI. CDR3 length: 16 residues. The CDR3 region is CASSDGGGPRTGELFF. CDR3 in DNA: TGTGCCAGCAGCGATGGGGGAGGCCCTAGGACCGGGGAGCTGTTTTTT.

J is TRBJ2-7 and V is TRBV6-5, with 11 nucleotides matching TRBD2. CDR1 and CDR2 (germline): MNHEY, SVGAGI. The length of the CDR3 is 14 residues. V shed 7 bases, J shed 4 bases, and the junction held 6 bases outside the gene matches. The CDR3 DNA reads as TGTGCCAGCATTGGCCCTAGCGGGAGGTACGAGCAGTACTTC. This sequence encodes CASIGPSGRYEQYF.

The CDR3 spells CASSYRSTNEKLFF. The CDR3 DNA reads TGTGCCAGCAGTTACAGGTCAACTAATGAAAAACTGTTTTTT. This chain joins TRBV6-8 and TRBJ1-4; D remains unclear. Germline V lookup: CDR1 MNHGY, CDR2 SAAAGT. V lost 2 bases, J lost 0 bases, and 4 bases lay in between. This CDR3 has 14 amino acids.

The chain combines TRBV6-6 with TRBJ1-3; weak D call: TRBD1 (5 bases). V was trimmed by 6 bases and J by 2 bases, leaving 14 bases between them. There are 15 residues in the CDR3. Germline assignment: CDR1 MNHNY and CDR2 SVGAGI (reference sequence). The CDR3 DNA reads TGTGCCAGCAGGGCTCGGGGGGTACCTGGAAACACCATATATTTT. It is translated as CASRARGVPGNTIYF.

In this sample, this clonotype turned up a few times. The CDR3 coding sequence is TGTGCCAGCAGCTTAGTTGGGATTCCGAACACTGAAGCTTTCTTT. It encodes CASSLVGIPNTEAFF. The rearrangement joins TRBV11-2 to TRBJ1-1; D gene unclear. The V gene lost 1 base and the J gene lost 1 base, with 10 bases spanning the gap. This CDR3 comprises 15 residues. Germline V lookup: CDR1 SGHAT, CDR2 FQNNGV. Full variable domain (rest looked up from reference TRBV11-2 and TRBJ1-1): EAGVAQSPRYKIIEKRQSVAFWCNPISGHATLYWYQQILGQGPKLLIQFQNNGVVDDSQLPKDRFSAERLKGVDSTLKIQPAKLEDSAVYLCASSLVGIPNTEAFFGQGTRLTVV.

This clonotype has a count of ten or more. The J gene is TRBJ1-5, the V gene TRBV6-1, with D possibly TRBD1 on 6 matching bases. Trimming removed 7 bases at V and 3 bases at J, with 16 bases between. CDR1 MNHNS and CDR2 SASEGT come from the germline V gene. The CDR3 is made up of 15 amino acids. As DNA, the CDR3 is TGTGCCAGCATTTTCCAACAGGGTGACAATCAGCCCCAGCATTTT. Translated: CASIFQQGDNQPQHF.

The chain links TRBV7-8 to TRBJ2-5; D unclear. The CDR3 sequence is 15 residues long. With 5 bases removed from V and 3 bases from J, the gap between germline ends came to 16 bases. Per the germline V gene, CDR1 is SGHVS and CDR2 is FQNEAQ. DNA for the CDR3: TGTGCCAGCAGCACAAACCCTAGACAAGAAGAGACCCAGTACTTC. This translates into CASSTNPRQEETQYF.

J is TRBJ1-4 and V is TRBV27; TRBD1 is a possible D gene (6 bases). Germline-derived CDR1 and CDR2 are MNHEY and SMNVEV (reference sequence). V was clipped by 0 bases and J by 10 bases, with 12 bases between them. The CDR3 is 14 amino acids. The DNA for the CDR3 is TGTGCCAGCAGTTTATCCGCCGGGGGGGCAAAACTGTTTTTT. Translated, it gives CASSLSAGGAKLFF.

This clonotype was seen repeatedly, ten times or more. This chain joins TRBV5-1 and TRBJ2-5; TRBD1 might be the D (5 bases). Trimming stripped 4 bases from V and 5 bases from J, with 15 bases between. The CDR3 has 14 amino acids. Per germline, CDR1 SGHRS and CDR2 YFSETQ. CDR3 loop: CASSVVGLGETQYF. As DNA, the CDR3 is TGCGCCAGCAGCGTGGTGGGGCTAGGGGAGACCCAGTACTTC.

V usage is TRBV7-2 and J usage is TRBJ1-4, with D perhaps matching TRBD1 (5 bases). The CDR3 has 14 residues. Germline-derived CDR1 and CDR2 are SGHTA and FQGNSA. V was clipped by 2 bases and J by 8 bases, with 12 bases between them. This CDR3 reads CASSLQVRGEKLFF. In nucleotides, the CDR3 is TGTGCCAGCAGCTTACAGGTGCGGGGCGAAAAACTGTTTTTT.

This clonotype has at least ten counts. The chain recombines TRBV10-3 with TRBJ2-1, with D possibly TRBD1 on 9 matching bases. V was shortened by 11 bases and J by 8 bases, with 40 bases between the two germline ends. The CDR3 runs 20 residues. Per germline, CDR1 ENHRY and CDR2 SYGVKD. The CDR3 sequence is CARGGLQGAAAPSRNDEQFF. Written as DNA, the CDR3 is TGTGCCCGGGGGGGATTACAGGGGGCTGCGGCCCCATCTAGGAACGATGAGCAGTTCTTC.

V and J are TRBV4-1 and TRBJ1-6; no reliable D call. The ends were cut back, 0 bases at V and 9 bases at J, with 3 bases in the middle. Germline V gives CDR1 MGHRA, CDR2 YSYEKL. The length of the CDR3 is 12 residues. The CDR3 DNA follows: TGCGCCAGCAGCCAAGAGGGTTCACCCCTCCACTTT. Residues: CASSQEGSPLHF.

The chain employs TRBV7-2 and TRBJ1-3, with a possible D match to TRBD1 (6 bases). The ends were cut back, 3 bases at V and 0 bases at J, with 15 bases in the middle. Germline V CDR1 and CDR2: SGHTA, FQGNSA. The CDR3 is 17 residues long. This CDR3 reads CASSFQQGKGSGNTIYF. In nucleotides, the CDR3 is TGTGCCAGCAGCTTCCAACAGGGTAAAGGCTCTGGAAACACCATATATTTT.

This clonotype was seen at least ten times. V usage is TRBV20-1 and J usage is TRBJ1-5, with unresolved D. CDR3 length: 12 residues. Trimming cost V 5 bases and J 3 bases, with 8 bases left between them. Germline CDR1 DFQATT, CDR2 SNEGSKA (reference sequence). The CDR3 DNA sequence: TGCAGTGCTGGACGGTTCAATCAGCCCCAGCATTTT. It codes for CSAGRFNQPQHF.

In this sample, this clonotype turned up many times. The rearrangement links TRBV28 to TRBJ2-4; 8 bases line up with TRBD2. Per the germline V gene, CDR1 is MDHEN and CDR2 is SYDVKM. V shed 7 bases, J shed 0 bases, and the junction held 5 bases outside the gene matches. This CDR3 region has 15 residues. CDR3 in DNA: TGTGCCAGCATGGTAGCGGGGCTAGCCAAAAACATTCAGTACTTC. Translated, it gives CASMVAGLAKNIQYF.

Regarding this clonotype: At one end, the junction sequence differs from germline, possibly due to a read error. The chain carries TRBV24-1 and TRBJ2-7; 10 bases map to TRBD2. Germline V gene sequence: CDR1 KGHDR, CDR2 SFDVKD. CDR3 size: 16 residues. This CDR3 is CATSDLLAGEEYVQYF. The CDR3 coding sequence is TGTGCCACCAGTGATTTGCTAGCGGGAGAAGAGTACGTGCAGTACTTC.

V usage is TRBV11-2 and J usage is TRBJ2-1; D ambiguous. This CDR3 has 14 amino acids. Germline V gene sequence: CDR1 SGHAT, CDR2 FQNNGV. Trimming left V 3 bases short and J 6 bases short, with 12 bases between. In DNA, the CDR3 is TGTGCCAGCAGCTTCCAAACTGTGGGCAATGAGCAGTTCTTC. The encoded protein is CASSFQTVGNEQFF.

This clonotype was seen ten or more times. The chain couples TRBV20-1 to TRBJ2-3; TRBD1 aligns across 9 bases. The CDR3 is 15 residues long. The germline V gene has CDR1 DFQATT and CDR2 SNEGSKA (reference sequence). The ends lost 3 bases at V and 4 bases at J; junction bases unmatched: 8. CDR3 nucleotide sequence: TGCAGTGCTAGTGCCGGACAGGGGTCTTCAGATACGCAGTATTTT. Translating it yields CSASAGQGSSDTQYF.